Only a few counts were recorded for the clone carrying this T cell receptor beta chain. This entry comes from a study of shared clonotypes between healthy human individuals. It was CD45RO-negative cells, positively selected for CCR7, that made up naive CD8 cells, with terminally differentiated effector memory CD45RA+ cells excluded. Sequencing used immunoSEQ multiplex PCR; TCRdb keeps in-frame clones, though not all of them. Of about 820,000 clones listed, almost 95% are singletons. V was shortened by 0 bases and J by 0 bases, with 6 bases between the two germline ends. The germline V gene encodes CDR1 LNHDA and CDR2 SQIVND (reference sequence). The CDR3 loop spans 15 amino acids.

The chain has TRBV19 and TRBJ2-1; D unclear. The material sequenced was naive CD8+ T cells sorted from blood. This clonotype was sampled from a man aged 30 to 39 in good health. The CDR3 DNA reads TGTGCCAGTAGTATAGATCTGAGCTCCTACAATGAGCAGTTCTTC. This encodes CASSIDLSSYNEQFF.